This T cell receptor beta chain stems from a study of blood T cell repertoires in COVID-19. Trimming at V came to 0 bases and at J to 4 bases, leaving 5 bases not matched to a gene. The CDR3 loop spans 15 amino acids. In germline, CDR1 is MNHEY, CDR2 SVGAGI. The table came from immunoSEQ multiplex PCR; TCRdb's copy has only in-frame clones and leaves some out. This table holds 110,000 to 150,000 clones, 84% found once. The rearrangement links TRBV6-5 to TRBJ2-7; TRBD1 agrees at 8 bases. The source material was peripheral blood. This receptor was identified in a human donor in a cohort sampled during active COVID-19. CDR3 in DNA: TGTGCCAGCAGTTACTCGGCAGGGGGCGCTTACGAGCAGTACTTC. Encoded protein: CASSYSAGGAYEQYF.